One and the same sample provided the 23 T cell receptor beta chains below, sequenced in a study of cytomegalovirus exposure and HLA in healthy donors. A multiplex PCR was run with 60 Vbeta primers and 13 Jbeta primers. Using immunoSEQ multiplex PCR, the repertoire was profiled, and TCRdb retains in-frame clones only, with some absent. The sample lists 85,000 to 100,000 clones, under 85% occurring once. The sequencing input was PBMCs. Receptors were obtained from a woman between 35 and 50 years old in good health and CMV-seropositive.

The J gene is TRBJ2-4, the V gene TRBV29-1; tentative D call: TRBD1 (5 bases). The germline V gene has CDR1 SQVTM and CDR2 ANQGSEA. The CDR3 covers 12 residues. Trimming stripped 0 bases from V and 14 bases from J, with 14 bases between. CDR3: CSVEDQWQGEYF. The DNA for the CDR3 is TGCAGCGTTGAAGATCAATGGCAGGGCGAGTACTTC.

V gene TRBV11-2 combines with J gene TRBJ2-3; the match to TRBD2 covers 8 bases. Trimming removed 2 bases from V and 2 bases from J; junction bases left unmatched: 6. CDR1 is SGHAT and CDR2 is FQNNGV in the germline V gene. The CDR3 spans 16 residues. The CDR3, as DNA: TGTGCCAGCAGCTTAACTGGCGGGAGGCCCACAGATACGCAGTATTTT. Translation: CASSLTGGRPTDTQYF.

This chain joins TRBV18 and TRBJ2-1; the D gene is possibly TRBD1 (6 bases). Trimming cost V 4 bases and J 4 bases, with 14 bases left between them. The CDR3 sequence is 15 residues long. From germline, CDR1 is KGHSH and CDR2 LQKENI. CDR3 nucleotide sequence: TGTGCCAGCTCACAACAGGGATGGGAGTACAATGAGCAGTTCTTC. Its translation is CASSQQGWEYNEQFF.

This rearrangement joins TRBV27 to TRBJ2-1, with 9 nucleotides matching TRBD2. CDR3 length equals 13 residues. Germline loops: CDR1 MNHEY, CDR2 SMNVEV (reference sequence). With 6 bases clipped from V and 7 bases from J, the junction kept 4 bases outside the gene matches. The CDR3 spells CASSGLAMNEQFF. The CDR3 DNA reads as TGTGCCAGCAGCGGACTAGCGATGAATGAGCAGTTCTTC.

The V gene is TRBV6-6, the J gene TRBJ1-4; D gene ambiguous. With 4 bases removed from V and 0 bases from J, the gap between germline ends came to 6 bases. Looked up from germline, CDR1 is MNHNY and CDR2 is SVGAGI (reference sequence). This CDR3 is 14 amino acids long. Written as DNA, the CDR3 is TGTGCCAGCAGTTGGCGGGCAACTAATGAAAAACTGTTTTTT. Amino acid sequence: CASSWRATNEKLFF.

This chain connects TRBV4-1 to TRBJ2-1; no clear D. The length of the CDR3 is 17 residues. V was shortened by 2 bases and J by 2 bases, with 16 bases between the two germline ends. CDR1 is MGHRA, CDR2 YSYEKL, per germline. The CDR3 region has the DNA TGCGCCAGCAGCCAACCATCGGGTCGCATTGCCTACAATGAGCAGTTCTTC. Translation gives CASSQPSGRIAYNEQFF.

V is TRBV25-1 and J is TRBJ2-1; 7 bases fit TRBD2. The ends lost 7 bases at V and 8 bases at J; junction bases unmatched: 8. The germline gives CDR1 MGHDK, CDR2 SYGVNS. The CDR3 extends over 13 amino acids. The CDR3 is CASTTAGADEQFF. CDR3 bases: TGTGCCAGCACTACGGCGGGAGCGGATGAGCAGTTCTTC.

The chain is built from TRBV7-9 and TRBJ2-7; tentative D call: TRBD1 (6 bases). Germline-derived CDR1 and CDR2 are SEHNR and FQNEAQ (reference sequence). The CDR3 has 15 amino acids. Trimming left V 5 bases short and J 2 bases short, with 16 bases between. CDR3 sequence reads: CASSPQGQRAYEQYF. The CDR3, as DNA: TGTGCCAGCAGCCCCCAAGGACAGAGAGCCTACGAGCAGTACTTC.

The V call is TRBV28, the J call TRBJ2-5; 8 bases are a match to TRBD1. This CDR3 region has 14 residues. V gave up 6 bases and J gave up 4 bases; unmatched junction bases: 7. The germline gives CDR1 MDHEN, CDR2 SYDVKM. For the CDR3, the DNA is TGTGCCAGCAGGGTTCAGGGGGCTGGAGAGACCCAGTACTTC. Its translation: CASRVQGAGETQYF.

The CDR3 DNA is TGTGCCAGTAGTATACTAGCGGGAGTTTTTAACGGGGAGCTGTTTTTT. It yields the protein CASSILAGVFNGELFF. The chain combines TRBV19 with TRBJ2-2; 10 bases align to TRBD2. V lost 2 bases to trimming and J lost 7 bases; unmatched junction nucleotides: 7. Germline V gene lookup returns CDR1 LNHDA and CDR2 SQIVND (reference sequence). This CDR3 comprises 16 residues.

The V call is TRBV5-1, the J call TRBJ2-1, with TRBD2 identical over 10 bases. The CDR3 runs to 15 residues. The trim removed 0 bases at V and 10 bases at J, leaving 7 bases unmatched. Germline V gene lookup returns CDR1 SGHRS and CDR2 YFSETQ. In DNA, the CDR3 is TGCGCCAGCAGCTTGGGGCTAGCGGGAGTCGGGGAGCAGTTCTTC. This sequence encodes CASSLGLAGVGEQFF.

The chain carries TRBV4-2 and TRBJ2-5; the D gene is possibly TRBD2 (6 bases). The J call may not be correct, given that the DNA end is closer to TRBJ2-7. This CDR3 is built from 13 residues. Germline V lookup: CDR1 LGHNA, CDR2 YNFKEQ. CDR3 nucleotide sequence: TGTGCCAGCAGCCAAGCGGGAGACTACGAGCAGTACTTC. Encoded protein: CASSQAGDYEQYF.

This sequence joins TRBV27 and TRBJ1-4; unclear D gene. The ends were cut back, 8 bases at V and 5 bases at J, with 18 bases in the middle. Germline V lookup: CDR1 MNHEY, CDR2 SMNVEV (reference sequence). CDR3 length equals 15 residues. The DNA for the CDR3 is TGTGCCAGCGCATCCGCGGGTAAAGGAAATGAAAAACTGTTTTTT. Translation gives CASASAGKGNEKLFF.

The V and J genes are TRBV18 and TRBJ1-1; 7 nucleotides agree with TRBD1. V trimming: 5 bases; J trimming: 6 bases; junction bases outside the gene matches: 9. This CDR3 comprises 14 residues. Germline CDR1 KGHSH, CDR2 LQKENI. CDR3 region: CASSIQETGSEAFF. The CDR3 coding sequence is TGTGCCAGCTCAATACAGGAGACAGGGTCTGAAGCTTTCTTT. Full variable domain (remainder filled in from reference TRBV18 and TRBJ1-1): NAGVMQNPRHLVRRRGQEARLRCSPMKGHSHVYWYRQLPEEGLKFMVYLQKENIIDESGMPKERFSAEFPKEGPSILRIQQVVRGDSAAYFCASSIQETGSEAFFGQGTRLTVV.

The V and J genes are TRBV7-9 and TRBJ2-1; the match to TRBD2 covers 12 bases. V was pared by 4 bases and J by 3 bases, with 13 bases of the junction left unmatched. The CDR3 totals 19 residues. Germline lookup yields CDR1 SEHNR and CDR2 FQNEAQ (reference sequence). The CDR3 DNA is TGTGCCAGCAGCTCCCCCCGGGGGTGGACTAGCGGGAACTACAATGAGCAGTTCTTC. Translated, it gives CASSSPRGWTSGNYNEQFF.

This CDR3 reads CASAEITDTQYF. The CDR3 region has the DNA TGTGCCAGCGCGGAGATCACAGATACGCAGTATTTT. This chain joins TRBV19 and TRBJ2-3; D is uncertain. The V end lost 9 bases, the J end lost 2 bases, and 9 bases lay between the germline ends. This CDR3 is built from 12 residues. The germline gives CDR1 LNHDA, CDR2 SQIVND (reference sequence).

This clone has only a few counts. The rearrangement joins TRBV30 to TRBJ2-5; 7 nucleotides align to TRBD2. The CDR3 is 14 amino acids. Germline loops: CDR1 GTSNPN, CDR2 SVGIG (reference sequence). V was clipped by 0 bases and J by 4 bases; unmatched bases: 5. CDR3: CAWSVGLAVETQYF. The DNA of the CDR3 is TGTGCCTGGAGTGTAGGGCTAGCGGTAGAGACCCAGTACTTC.

V is TRBV9 and J is TRBJ2-7; D perhaps matches TRBD2 (5 bases). The V end was cut by 0 bases, the J end by 4 bases, with 14 bases between. Germline V gene sequence: CDR1 SGDLS, CDR2 YYNGEE. This CDR3 is built from 15 residues. For the CDR3, the DNA is TGTGCCAGCAGCGTAGGAGCGGAAGCGGAGTACGAGCAGTACTTC. It is translated as CASSVGAEAEYEQYF.

The DNA for the CDR3 is TGTGCCAGCTCACCACGGGAGTGGACTGAAGCTTTCTTT. Amino acids: CASSPREWTEAFF. V gene TRBV18 combines with J gene TRBJ1-1; D uncertain. This CDR3 region has 13 residues. Trimming shortened V by 1 base and J by 5 bases, and 8 bases separated the two germline ends. Germline CDR1 and CDR2: KGHSH and LQKENI.

The chain employs TRBV5-4 and TRBJ2-6; TRBD1 aligns across 9 bases. The CDR3 covers 17 residues. Germline V gene lookup returns CDR1 SGHNT and CDR2 YYREEE (reference sequence). J was trimmed by 0 bases and V by 4 bases; bases with no gene match: 5. The CDR3 nucleotides read TGTGCCAGCAGCCGGGACAGGGTATACTCTGGGGCCAACGTCCTGACTTTC. This sequence encodes CASSRDRVYSGANVLTF. The full variable domain, in which reference TRBV5-4 and TRBJ2-6 provide the parts outside the CDR3, is ETGVTQSPTHLIKTRGQQVTLRCSSQSGHNTVSWYQQALGQGPQFIFQYYREEENGRGNFPPRFSGLQFPNYSSELNVNALELDDSALYLCASSRDRVYSGANVLTFGAGSRLTVL.

V is TRBV19 and J is TRBJ2-5; 12 positions agree with TRBD1. The CDR3 covers 18 residues. The germline gives CDR1 LNHDA, CDR2 SQIVND (reference sequence). V was pared by 4 bases and J by 5 bases, with 14 bases of the junction left unmatched. The CDR3 nucleotides read TGTGCCAGTAGTACCTCCTACCGGGGACAGGGGGCCTGGGAGACCCAGTACTTC. It is translated as CASSTSYRGQGAWETQYF.

The table lists this clone with a few counts. The genes are TRBV2 and TRBJ2-4; D possibly corresponds to TRBD2 (5 bases). The germline CDR1 and CDR2 sequences are SNHLY and FYNNEI. V was trimmed by 7 bases and J by 7 bases, leaving 8 bases between them. There are 11 residues in the CDR3. CDR3 loop: CASMTINIQYF. The CDR3 DNA reads as TGTGCCAGCATGACTATTAACATTCAGTACTTC.

The chain joins TRBV2 to TRBJ2-1, with 9 bases that match TRBD2. The length of the CDR3 is 14 residues. With 7 bases clipped from V and 7 bases from J, the junction kept 8 bases outside the gene matches. Germline loops: CDR1 SNHLY, CDR2 FYNNEI. The CDR3 DNA is TGTGCCAGCACGGTTAGCGGGAGAGGGAATGAGCAGTTCTTC. Residues: CASTVSGRGNEQFF.